The 21 T cell receptor beta chains in this list originate from one sample, sequenced in a study of blood T cell repertoires in COVID-19. This table comes from immunoSEQ multiplex PCR, and its TCRdb copy is limited to in-frame clones, with some not included. The table has about 230,000 clones, about 90% seen once. Sequenced sample: PBMCs or T cells enriched from blood (not recorded which). The origin of the receptors is a woman aged 25 to 45 who had been exposed to COVID-19.

This chain connects TRBV7-8 to TRBJ2-7; possible D gene TRBD1, 5 bases. Deletions cut 0 bases from V and 0 bases from J, with 12 bases between. The germline V gene encodes CDR1 SGHVS and CDR2 FQNEAQ. CDR3 length: 16 amino acids. This chain's CDR3 is CASSLARTGSSYEQYF. CDR3 nucleotides: TGTGCCAGCAGCTTAGCGCGTACAGGCAGCTCCTACGAGCAGTACTTC.

The CDR3 region is CASSLEAGQQPQHF. CDR3 in DNA: TGCGCCAGCAGCTTGGAGGCAGGGCAACAGCCCCAGCATTTT. The chain uses TRBV5-1 and TRBJ1-5, with D possibly matching TRBD1 (5 bases). This CDR3 region has 14 residues. V lost 0 bases, J lost 7 bases, and 11 bases lay in between. The germline CDR1 and CDR2 sequences are SGHRS and YFSETQ. Full variable domain (outside the CDR3, taken from reference TRBV5-1 and TRBJ1-5): KAGVTQTPRYLIKTRGQQVTLSCSPISGHRSVSWYQQTPGQGLQFLFEYFSETQRNKGNFPGRFSGRQFSNSRSEMNVSTLELGDSALYLCASSLEAGQQPQHFGDGTRLSIL.

The rearrangement uses TRBV28 and TRBJ2-2; D possibly corresponds to TRBD1 (6 bases). Germline V gene lookup returns CDR1 MDHEN and CDR2 SYDVKM. The CDR3 is made up of 14 amino acids. Deletions cut 2 bases from V and 4 bases from J, with 8 bases between. CDR3 nucleotide sequence: TGTGCCAGCAGTTTAAGAGGGGGCACCGGGGAGCTGTTTTTT. This sequence encodes CASSLRGGTGELFF.

CDR3 DNA sequence: TGTGCCAGCAGCCCCCCACTTCACTTT. The encoded protein is CASSPPLHF. The gene calls are TRBV11-2 and TRBJ1-6; no reliable D call. Germline V lookup: CDR1 SGHAT, CDR2 FQNNGV. The CDR3 is made up of 9 amino acids. The V and J ends lost 5 bases and 19 bases respectively, with 9 bases between them. The variable domain in full, completed from reference TRBV11-2 and TRBJ1-6, reads EAGVAQSPRYKIIEKRQSVAFWCNPISGHATLYWYQQILGQGPKLLIQFQNNGVVDDSQLPKDRFSAERLKGVDSTLKIQPAKLEDSAVYLCASSPPLHFGNGTRLTVT.

The rearrangement uses TRBV30 and TRBJ1-1; maybe TRBD1 (6 bases). The CDR3 sequence is 14 residues long. CDR1 GTSNPN and CDR2 SVGIG come from the germline V gene (reference sequence). V was shortened by 3 bases and J by 4 bases, with 15 bases between the two germline ends. CDR3 DNA sequence: TGTGCCTGGAGGGGAACAGGGTATATCACTGAAGCTTTCTTT. Amino acids: CAWRGTGYITEAFF. The whole variable domain, remainder taken from reference TRBV30 and TRBJ1-1, is SQTIHQWPATLVQPVGSPLSLECTVEGTSNPNLYWYRQAAGRGLQLLFYSVGIGQISSEVPQNLSASRPQDRQFILSSKKLLLSDSGFYLCAWRGTGYITEAFFGQGTRLTVV.

V and J are TRBV4-2 and TRBJ2-1, with D maybe TRBD1 (5 bases). Trimming took 0 bases from V and 8 from J, leaving 20 bases between them. CDR1 and CDR2 from the germline V gene are LGHNA and YNFKEQ. The CDR3 is made up of 17 amino acids. Here the CDR3 reads CASSQDVGQGISDEQFF. CDR3 coding DNA: TGTGCCAGCAGCCAAGATGTAGGGCAGGGTATCTCTGATGAGCAGTTCTTC.

The chain links TRBV28 to TRBJ1-1; D uncertain. The germline V gene has CDR1 MDHEN and CDR2 SYDVKM. CDR3 size: 14 residues. Trimming took off 5 bases at V and 4 bases at J, with 14 bases between the two ends. The CDR3 protein is CASSLAGVGTEAFF. Here the CDR3 DNA reads TGTGCCAGCAGTCTAGCTGGGGTGGGCACTGAAGCTTTCTTT.

The chain joins TRBV6-5 to TRBJ1-2; D may be TRBD1 (5 bases). V dropped 6 bases and J dropped 7 bases, with 21 bases sitting between them. The CDR3 spans 15 residues. Germline values: CDR1 MNHEY, CDR2 SVGAGI. This chain's CDR3 is CASRLRQWHSSGYTF. CDR3 DNA: TGTGCCAGCAGGCTCAGACAGTGGCACAGTTCTGGCTACACCTTC.

The chain is built from TRBV11-3 and TRBJ1-1, with D possibly matching TRBD1 (5 bases). The CDR3 has 14 residues. CDR1 is SGHNT, CDR2 YENEEA, per germline. V lost 2 bases to trimming and J lost 1 base, with 8 bases between them. CDR3 sequence (DNA): TGTGCCAGCAGCTTACAGGGCCCGAACACTGAAGCTTTCTTT. Its protein product is CASSLQGPNTEAFF.

The rearrangement links TRBV10-1 to TRBJ2-5; 7 bases line up with TRBD2. This CDR3 region has 18 residues. The ends lost 0 bases at V and 2 bases at J; junction bases unmatched: 12. CDR1 is WNHNN, CDR2 SYGVQD, per germline (reference sequence). This CDR3 reads CASSESTDWGRVQETQYF. In DNA form, the CDR3 reads TGCGCCAGCAGTGAGTCGACAGATTGGGGGAGGGTACAAGAGACCCAGTACTTC.

This chain joins TRBV6-6 and TRBJ2-7; 10 nucleotides match TRBD2. The CDR3 is made up of 16 amino acids. V dropped 0 bases and J dropped 6; count of bases not matched to a gene: 8. Germline loops: CDR1 MNHNY, CDR2 SVGAGI (reference sequence). In DNA, the CDR3 is TGTGCCAGCAGTTACTCCAGGCCTAGCGGGAGTACCGAGCAGTACTTC. Protein: CASSYSRPSGSTEQYF.

The gene calls are TRBV4-1 and TRBJ2-2, with a tentative D call TRBD2 (6 bases). Germline-derived CDR1 and CDR2 are MGHRA and YSYEKL. V lost 1 base to trimming and J lost 0 bases, with 12 bases between them. The CDR3 contains 17 residues. CDR3 nucleotides: TGCGCCAGCAGCCAAGGCCTAGCGTTAACGAACACCGGGGAGCTGTTTTTT. This encodes CASSQGLALTNTGELFF.

This clone was recorded once. V gene TRBV6-1 combines with J gene TRBJ1-5; D gene ambiguous. Trimming shortened V by 0 bases and J by 11 bases, and 8 bases separated the two germline ends. CDR3 length: 12 amino acids. Germline V CDR1 and CDR2: MNHNS, SASEGT. The CDR3 DNA reads as TGTGCCAGCAGTGAAGCGCGAGGGTCCCAGCATTTT. Encoded protein: CASSEARGSQHF.

V is TRBV29-1 and J is TRBJ2-3; 7 bases fit TRBD1. This CDR3 is built from 16 residues. In germline, CDR1 is SQVTM, CDR2 ANQGSEA. The V gene end was trimmed by 0 bases and the J gene end by 1 base; junction bases not matched to a gene: 7. The CDR3 spells CSVEDFGDRRTDTQYF. CDR3 DNA sequence: TGCAGCGTTGAAGACTTTGGGGACAGACGCACAGATACGCAGTATTTT.

A note on this clone: The junction departs from the called germline gene at one end, perhaps through a read error. The chain couples TRBV19 to TRBJ1-4; 7 positions match TRBD1. The V gene's germline CDR1 is LNHDA and CDR2 SQIVND (reference sequence). The CDR3 is made up of 18 amino acids. The CDR3 DNA sequence: TGTGCCAGTAGTTCAACCGGGACAGCGTTCGCAACTAATGAAAAATTGTTTTTT. The encoded protein is CASSSTGTAFATNEKLFF.

This clone appeared a few times. The rearrangement uses TRBV28 and TRBJ2-3; 10 positions match TRBD2. Trimming took 6 bases from V and 3 from J; bases not matched to a gene: 6. Germline loops: CDR1 MDHEN, CDR2 SYDVKM. The CDR3 totals 15 residues. The CDR3 protein is CASRLAGVETDTQYF. CDR3 nucleotides: TGTGCCAGCAGGCTAGCGGGAGTTGAGACAGATACGCAGTATTTT. The whole variable domain, filled in from reference TRBV28 and TRBJ2-3, reads DVKVTQSSRYLVKRTGEKVFLECVQDMDHENMFWYRQDPGLGLRLIYFSYDVKMKEKGDIPEGYSVSREKKERFSLILESASTNQTSMYLCASRLAGVETDTQYFGPGTRLTVL.

The chain carries TRBV6-1 and TRBJ2-1; D is possibly TRBD2 (5 bases). The CDR3 covers 15 residues. Between the trimmed V and J ends, which lost 1 base and 0 bases, there was a span of 7 bases. Germline-derived CDR1 and CDR2 are MNHNS and SASEGT. The CDR3 sequence is CASSEGGSSYNEQFF. CDR3 coding DNA: TGTGCCAGCAGTGAAGGTGGGAGCTCCTACAATGAGCAGTTCTTC.

V gene TRBV2 combines with J gene TRBJ2-2; 9 bases are a match to TRBD2. V shed 6 bases, J shed 5 bases, and the junction held 10 bases outside the gene matches. Germline V lookup: CDR1 SNHLY, CDR2 FYNNEI. The CDR3 contains 16 residues. The CDR3, as DNA: TGTGCCAGCAGGAAACTAGCGGGCGTTCCGACCGGGGAGCTGTTTTTT. Translated, it gives CASRKLAGVPTGELFF.

The chain links TRBV6-5 to TRBJ2-5; D might be TRBD2 (7 bases). This CDR3 contains 14 residues. Per the germline V gene, CDR1 is MNHEY and CDR2 is SVGAGI. The V gene lost 8 bases and the J gene lost 5 bases, with 18 bases spanning the gap. DNA of the CDR3: TGTGCCAGCTTGGTGGGGGGGGCAGTGGAGACCCAGTACTTC. This translates into CASLVGGAVETQYF.

Points on this clone: At the DNA level, this CDR3 is encoded by other sequences in the same sample as well. J is TRBJ2-1 and V is TRBV19, with 10 bases fitting TRBD2. Germline-derived CDR1 and CDR2 are LNHDA and SQIVND (reference sequence). V lost 7 bases and J lost 4; bases outside the gene matches: 4. This CDR3 is 14 amino acids long. DNA for the CDR3: TGTGCCAGTACAGCGGGAGGGGATTACAATGAGCAGTTCTTC. Its translation: CASTAGGDYNEQFF.

The chain carries TRBV19 and TRBJ2-1, with D perhaps TRBD2 (6 bases). CDR1 LNHDA and CDR2 SQIVND come from the germline V gene (reference sequence). There are 14 residues in the CDR3. Trimming shortened V by 3 bases and J by 9 bases, and 15 bases separated the two germline ends. CDR3 in amino acids: CASSIAGNDGEQFF. The DNA for the CDR3 is TGTGCCAGTAGTATTGCGGGAAATGACGGTGAGCAGTTCTTC.